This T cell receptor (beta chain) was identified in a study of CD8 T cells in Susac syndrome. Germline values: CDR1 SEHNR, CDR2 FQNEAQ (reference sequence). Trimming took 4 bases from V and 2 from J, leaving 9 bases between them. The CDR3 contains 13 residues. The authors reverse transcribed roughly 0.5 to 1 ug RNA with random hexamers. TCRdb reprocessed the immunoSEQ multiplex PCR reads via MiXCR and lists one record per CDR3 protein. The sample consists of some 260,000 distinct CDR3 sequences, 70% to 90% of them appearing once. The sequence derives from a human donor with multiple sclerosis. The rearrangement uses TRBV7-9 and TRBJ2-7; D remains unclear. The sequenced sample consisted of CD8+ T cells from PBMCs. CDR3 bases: TGTGCCAGCAGCTCAGCGTGGCCCTACGAGCAGTACTTC. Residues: CASSSAWPYEQYF.